The 22 T cell receptor beta chains in this list originate from one sample, sequenced in a study of early T cells in non-severe SARS-CoV-2 infection. MiXCR, run by TCRdb on the 5' RACE reads, gives a single entry per CDR3 protein. This table holds around 60,000 distinct CDR3 sequences, 20% found once. The input for sequencing was whole blood, taken at baseline. The receptors stem from an adult who was a healthcare worker with PCR-confirmed SARS-CoV-2 infection or an uninfected control (not recorded which).

The chain employs TRBV3-1 and TRBJ2-5; 8 positions match TRBD2. The CDR3 is made up of 16 amino acids. CDR1 and CDR2 from the germline V gene are LGHDT and YNNKEL (reference sequence). The junction had 5 bases not matched to a gene; V was cut back by 1 base and J by 1 base. DNA for the CDR3: TGTGCCAGCAGCCAAGCCCCTAGCGGGCTCCAAGAGACCCAGTACTTC. It translates to CASSQAPSGLQETQYF.

This clonotype was detected ten times or more. This CDR3 is CASSQDPAAYTF. The CDR3 DNA reads TGTGCCAGCAGCCAAGACCCCGCAGCTTACACCTTC. V usage is TRBV3-1 and J usage is TRBJ1-2; D is undetermined. The CDR3 has 12 amino acids. Trimming shortened V by 0 bases and J by 11 bases, and 10 bases separated the two germline ends. Germline V CDR1 and CDR2: LGHDT, YNNKEL (reference sequence).

The chain recombines TRBV4-2 with TRBJ1-4, with 7 bases matching TRBD1. CDR1 and CDR2 from the germline V gene are LGHNA and YNFKEQ. The CDR3 has 14 amino acids. The V segment lost 3 bases and the J segment 8 bases; nucleotides outside the gene matches: 6. CDR3 sequence: CASSQSGTDEKLFF. The CDR3, as DNA: TGTGCCAGCAGCCAGAGCGGGACAGACGAAAAACTGTTTTTT.

The rearrangement uses TRBV6-2 or TRBV6-3 and TRBJ1-3; D possibly corresponds to TRBD1 (6 bases). Trimming shortened V by 2 bases and J by 0 bases, and 8 bases separated the two germline ends. The CDR3 extends over 15 amino acids. Germline V gene data show CDR1 as MNHEY and CDR2 as SVGEGT. CDR3 DNA sequence: TGTGCCAGCAGTTACGACAGGAGCTCTGGAAACACCATATATTTT. Encoded protein: CASSYDRSSGNTIYF.

The chain employs TRBV7-9 and TRBJ2-5; D remains ambiguous. The germline V gene encodes CDR1 SEHNR and CDR2 FQNEAQ (reference sequence). Trimming removed 8 bases from V and 5 bases from J, with 9 bases in between. CDR3 length equals 11 residues. The CDR3 region has the DNA TGTGCCAGCGTAAGGCTGGAGACCCAGTACTTC. It codes for CASVRLETQYF.

In this sample, this clonotype turned up a few times. The V gene is TRBV3-1, the J gene TRBJ1-3; D is unresolved. Deletions cut 0 bases from V and 0 bases from J, with 9 bases between. This CDR3 has 16 amino acids. Germline lookup yields CDR1 LGHDT and CDR2 YNNKEL (reference sequence). CDR3 region: CASSQETFHSGNTIYF. Written as DNA, the CDR3 is TGTGCCAGCAGCCAAGAGACGTTCCACTCTGGAAACACCATATATTTT.

This chain connects TRBV6-1 to TRBJ1-2; D ambiguous. Germline values: CDR1 MNHNS, CDR2 SASEGT. This CDR3 is built from 13 residues. Trimming took 2 bases from V and 1 from J, leaving 5 bases between them. The CDR3 DNA follows: TGTGCCAGCAGTGAAACAGATAACTATGGCTACACCTTC. Translated: CASSETDNYGYTF.

This clonotype showed up many times. The V call is TRBV6-1, the J call TRBJ2-6; possible D gene TRBD1, 5 bases. From germline, CDR1 is MNHNS and CDR2 SASEGT. V gave up 7 bases and J gave up 6 bases, with 13 bases separating them. This CDR3 spans 14 amino acids. CDR3 coding DNA: TGTGCCAGCAACTCTGGGGCGTCGGCCAACGTCCTGACTTTC. Translating gives CASNSGASANVLTF.

A few counts support this clonotype. The chain employs TRBV10-3 and TRBJ1-1; D gene uncertain. Between the trimmed V and J ends, which lost 6 bases and 1 base, there was a span of 12 bases. This CDR3 comprises 14 residues. In germline, CDR1 is ENHRY, CDR2 SYGVKD. CDR3 in DNA: TGTGCCATCAGAAACGTACAAACGAACACTGAAGCTTTCTTT. Translated, it gives CAIRNVQTNTEAFF.

The genes are TRBV5-1 and TRBJ2-3, with 9 positions matching TRBD2. The germline CDR1 and CDR2 sequences are SGHRS and YFSETQ. The CDR3 totals 16 residues. V gave up 4 bases and J gave up 3 bases; unmatched junction bases: 9. DNA for the CDR3: TGCGCCAGCAGCCTTCCTAGCGGGGTACTTACAGATACGCAGTATTTT. Amino acid sequence: CASSLPSGVLTDTQYF.

The table lists this clonotype with a few counts. The rearrangement links TRBV7-3 to TRBJ2-2; D is undetermined. Per germline, CDR1 SGHTA and CDR2 FQGTGA. The CDR3 consists of 13 residues. V gave up 4 bases and J gave up 3 bases, with 6 bases separating them. As DNA, the CDR3 is TGTGCCAGCAGCTCCGCATACACCGGGGAGCTGTTTTTT. It yields the protein CASSSAYTGELFF.

This clonotype was detected only a few times. The chain uses TRBV6-6 and TRBJ1-6, with unresolved D. Trimming shortened V by 4 bases and J by 7 bases, and 11 bases separated the two germline ends. There are 14 residues in the CDR3. Germline lookup yields CDR1 MNHNY and CDR2 SVGAGI (reference sequence). The CDR3 protein is CASSSRGGNSPLHF. CDR3 DNA: TGTGCCAGCAGTTCACGAGGCGGGAATTCACCCCTCCACTTT.

This CDR3 reads CASSYRPTGGYNEQFF. The CDR3, as DNA: TGTGCCAGCAGTTACCGGCCTACTGGAGGCTACAATGAGCAGTTCTTC. V is TRBV6-6 and J is TRBJ2-1; a weak D match, TRBD2 (5 bases). Germline V lookup: CDR1 MNHNY, CDR2 SVGAGI (reference sequence). CDR3 length equals 16 residues. V was clipped by 2 bases and J by 3 bases, with 14 bases between them.

The chain joins TRBV4-1 to TRBJ2-3; maybe TRBD1 (6 bases). The germline CDR1 and CDR2 sequences are MGHRA and YSYEKL. Trimming left V 3 bases short and J 8 bases short, with 9 bases between. The CDR3 sequence is 12 residues long. The chain's CDR3 is CASSQAGATQYF. The CDR3 nucleotides read TGCGCCAGCAGCCAGGCAGGGGCTACGCAGTATTTT.

The rearrangement joins TRBV11-3 to TRBJ1-1, with a tentative D call TRBD1 (5 bases). V was shortened by 5 bases and J by 2 bases, with 15 bases between the two germline ends. The CDR3 has 15 amino acids. From germline, CDR1 is SGHNT and CDR2 YENEEA. DNA of the CDR3: TGTGCCAGCAGCCCGTCGCGGGGGATAAACACTGAAGCTTTCTTT. Translated, it gives CASSPSRGINTEAFF.

This rearrangement joins TRBV29-1 to TRBJ2-7; a weak D match, TRBD2 (5 bases). V lost 3 bases, J lost 5 bases, and 14 bases lay in between. Germline CDR1 reads SQVTM; CDR2 reads ANQGSEA. The CDR3 is 13 amino acids. CDR3: CSVERASLHEQYF. DNA of the CDR3: TGCAGCGTTGAGAGGGCCTCTCTGCACGAGCAGTACTTC.

The chain carries TRBV6-5 and TRBJ2-7, with a possible D match to TRBD1 (5 bases). Between the trimmed V and J ends, which lost 7 bases and 6 bases, there was a span of 16 bases. The CDR3 has 13 residues. The germline V gene has CDR1 MNHEY and CDR2 SVGAGI. The chain's CDR3 is CASTRSVGAEQYF. CDR3 DNA: TGTGCCAGCACCCGTTCGGTAGGGGCCGAGCAGTACTTC.

This clonotype showed up just a few times. The V call is TRBV25-1, the J call TRBJ1-5; D ambiguous. CDR3 length equals 17 residues. The ends were cut back, 1 base at V and 2 bases at J, with 15 bases in the middle. Germline loops: CDR1 MGHDK, CDR2 SYGVNS. In DNA, the CDR3 is TGTGCCAGCAGTGAATCAGAGGTAGGGAAAGGCAATCAGCCCCAGCATTTT. It specifies CASSESEVGKGNQPQHF.

The chain's CDR3 is CASSLTGGMETQYF. Written as DNA, the CDR3 is TGTGCCAGCAGCCTGACAGGGGGTATGGAGACCCAGTACTTC. This rearrangement joins TRBV7-9 to TRBJ2-5; 9 bases agree with TRBD1. Germline values: CDR1 SEHNR, CDR2 FQNEAQ (reference sequence). The CDR3 covers 14 residues. After removal of 5 bases from V and 5 bases from J, the junction contained 6 bases not matched to a gene.

A few counts support this clonotype. The chain combines TRBV7-6 with TRBJ2-7, with 7 nucleotides matching TRBD2. This CDR3 is 14 amino acids long. CDR1 is SGHVS, CDR2 FNYEAQ, per germline. Trimming cost V 4 bases and J 7 bases; bases outside gene matches: 10. The CDR3 loop is CASSSEVREGEQYF. The CDR3 DNA is TGTGCCAGCAGCTCTGAAGTCAGGGAGGGAGAGCAGTACTTC.

There are many counts of this clonotype. The chain recombines TRBV11-1 with TRBJ2-2, with D unclear. The V gene lost 1 base and the J gene lost 1 base, with 4 bases spanning the gap. CDR1 SGHAT and CDR2 FQDESV come from the germline V gene (reference sequence). The CDR3 covers 14 residues. CDR3 sequence: CASSLDRNTGELFF. The CDR3, as DNA: TGTGCCAGCAGCTTAGACAGGAACACCGGGGAGCTGTTTTTT.

This chain links TRBV11-2 with TRBJ1-2; 8 bases agree with TRBD1. The length of the CDR3 is 15 residues. The germline gives CDR1 SGHAT, CDR2 FQNNGV. V was clipped by 0 bases and J by 4 bases; unmatched bases: 4. CDR3 nucleotide sequence: TGTGCCAGCAGCTTAGACAGGGGGCTGTTCTATGGCTACACCTTC. It encodes CASSLDRGLFYGYTF. Full variable domain (missing parts from reference TRBV11-2 and TRBJ1-2): EAGVAQSPRYKIIEKRQSVAFWCNPISGHATLYWYQQILGQGPKLLIQFQNNGVVDDSQLPKDRFSAERLKGVDSTLKIQPAKLEDSAVYLCASSLDRGLFYGYTFGSGTRLTVV.